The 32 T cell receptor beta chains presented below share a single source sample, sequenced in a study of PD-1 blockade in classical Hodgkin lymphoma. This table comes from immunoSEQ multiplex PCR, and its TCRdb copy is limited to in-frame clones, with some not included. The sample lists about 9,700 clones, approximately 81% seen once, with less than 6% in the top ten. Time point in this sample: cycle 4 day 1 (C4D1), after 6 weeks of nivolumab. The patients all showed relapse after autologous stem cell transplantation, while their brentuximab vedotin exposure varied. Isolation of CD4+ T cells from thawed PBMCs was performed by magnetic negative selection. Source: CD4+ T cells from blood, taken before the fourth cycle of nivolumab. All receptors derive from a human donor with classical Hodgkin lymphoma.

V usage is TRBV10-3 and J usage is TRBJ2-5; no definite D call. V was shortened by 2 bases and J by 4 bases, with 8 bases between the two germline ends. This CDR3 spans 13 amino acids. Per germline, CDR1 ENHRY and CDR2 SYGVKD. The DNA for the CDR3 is TGTGCCATCAGTGAGAGCCTGAGAGAGACCCAGTACTTC. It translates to CAISESLRETQYF.

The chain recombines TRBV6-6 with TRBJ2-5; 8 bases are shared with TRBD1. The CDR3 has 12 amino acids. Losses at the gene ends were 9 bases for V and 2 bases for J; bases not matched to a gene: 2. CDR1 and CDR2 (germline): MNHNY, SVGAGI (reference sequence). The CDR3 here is CASRTGQETQYF. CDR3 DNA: TGTGCCAGTCGGACAGGGCAAGAGACCCAGTACTTC.

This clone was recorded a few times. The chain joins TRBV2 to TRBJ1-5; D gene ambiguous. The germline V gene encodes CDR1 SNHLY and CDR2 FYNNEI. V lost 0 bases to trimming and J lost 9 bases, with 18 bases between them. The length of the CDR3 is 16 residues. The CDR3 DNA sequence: TGTGCCAGCAGTGAAGCGCTTTTTTCTGCCTCAACGCCCCAGCATTTT. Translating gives CASSEALFSASTPQHF.

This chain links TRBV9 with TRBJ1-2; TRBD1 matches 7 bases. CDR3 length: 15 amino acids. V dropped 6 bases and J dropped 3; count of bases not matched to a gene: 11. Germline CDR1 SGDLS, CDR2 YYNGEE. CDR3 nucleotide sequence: TGTGCCAGCACCTCCAATGGGGGACAGCACTATGGCTACACCTTC. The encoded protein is CASTSNGGQHYGYTF.

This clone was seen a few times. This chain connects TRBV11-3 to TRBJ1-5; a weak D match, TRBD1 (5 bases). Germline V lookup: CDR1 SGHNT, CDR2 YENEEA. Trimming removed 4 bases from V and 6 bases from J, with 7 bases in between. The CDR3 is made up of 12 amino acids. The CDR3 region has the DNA TGTGCCAGCAGCTGGAGGGGTCAGCCCCAGCATTTT. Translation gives CASSWRGQPQHF.

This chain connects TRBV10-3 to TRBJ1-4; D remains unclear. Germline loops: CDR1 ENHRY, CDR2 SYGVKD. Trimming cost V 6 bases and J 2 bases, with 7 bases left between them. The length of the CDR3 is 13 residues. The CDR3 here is CAIRGFTNEKLFF. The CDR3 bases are TGTGCCATCAGGGGGTTCACTAATGAAAAACTGTTTTTT.

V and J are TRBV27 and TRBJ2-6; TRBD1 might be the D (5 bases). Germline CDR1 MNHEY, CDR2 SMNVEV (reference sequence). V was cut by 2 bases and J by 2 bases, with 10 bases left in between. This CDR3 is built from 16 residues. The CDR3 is CASSLQGQAGANVLTF. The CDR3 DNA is TGTGCCAGCAGTTTACAGGGTCAAGCTGGGGCCAACGTCCTGACTTTC.

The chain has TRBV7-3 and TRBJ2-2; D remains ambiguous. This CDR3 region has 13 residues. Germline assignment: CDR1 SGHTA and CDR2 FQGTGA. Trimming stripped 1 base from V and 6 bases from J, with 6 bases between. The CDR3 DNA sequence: TGTGCCAGCAGCTTAAACCCCCCCGGGGAGCTGTTTTTT. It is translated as CASSLNPPGELFF.

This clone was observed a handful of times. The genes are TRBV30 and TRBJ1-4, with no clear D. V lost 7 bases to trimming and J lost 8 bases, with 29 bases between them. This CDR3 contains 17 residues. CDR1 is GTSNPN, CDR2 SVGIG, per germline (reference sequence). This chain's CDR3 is CASAGRGGEVKGEKLFF. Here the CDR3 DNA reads TGTGCCTCTGCGGGCCGGGGTGGGGAGGTTAAAGGAGAAAAACTGTTTTTT.

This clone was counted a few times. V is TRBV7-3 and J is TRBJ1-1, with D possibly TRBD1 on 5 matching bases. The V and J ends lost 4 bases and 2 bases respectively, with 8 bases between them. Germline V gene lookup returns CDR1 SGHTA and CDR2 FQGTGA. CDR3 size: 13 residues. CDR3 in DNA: TGTGCCAGCAGCTCCGGGGCAAACACTGAAGCTTTCTTT. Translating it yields CASSSGANTEAFF.

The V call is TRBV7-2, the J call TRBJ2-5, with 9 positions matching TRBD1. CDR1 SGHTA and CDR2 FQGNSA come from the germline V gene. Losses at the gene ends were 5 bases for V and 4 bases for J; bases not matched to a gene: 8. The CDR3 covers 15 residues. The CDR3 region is CASSQGQGIGETQYF. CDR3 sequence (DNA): TGTGCCAGCAGCCAGGGACAGGGTATAGGAGAGACCCAGTACTTC.

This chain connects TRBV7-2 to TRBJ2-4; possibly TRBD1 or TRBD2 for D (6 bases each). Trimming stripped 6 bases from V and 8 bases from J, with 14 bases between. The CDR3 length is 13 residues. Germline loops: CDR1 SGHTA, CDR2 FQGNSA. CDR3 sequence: CASSTQGGDIQYF. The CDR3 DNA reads TGTGCCAGCAGTACACAGGGCGGGGACATTCAGTACTTC.

The CDR3 is CASKVTRDYGYTF. The CDR3 DNA is TGTGCCAGCAAGGTGACCAGGGACTATGGCTACACCTTC. The chain joins TRBV6-5 to TRBJ1-2, with a possible D match to TRBD1 (5 bases). V lost 7 bases, J lost 3 bases, and 12 bases lay in between. This CDR3 comprises 13 residues. The V gene's germline CDR1 is MNHEY and CDR2 SVGAGI.

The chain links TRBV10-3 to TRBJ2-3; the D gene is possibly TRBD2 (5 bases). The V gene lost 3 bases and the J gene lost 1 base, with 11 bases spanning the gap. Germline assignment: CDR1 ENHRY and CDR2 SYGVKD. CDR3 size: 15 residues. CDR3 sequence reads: CAISDLTRGTDTQYF. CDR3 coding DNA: TGTGCCATCAGTGACCTCACGAGGGGCACAGATACGCAGTATTTT.

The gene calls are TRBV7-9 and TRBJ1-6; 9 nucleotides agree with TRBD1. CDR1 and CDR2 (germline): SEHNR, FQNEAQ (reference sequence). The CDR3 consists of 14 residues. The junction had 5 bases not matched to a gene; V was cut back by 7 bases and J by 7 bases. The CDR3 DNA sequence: TGTGCCAGCAAACGGACAGGGGAGAATTCACCCCTCCACTTT. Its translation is CASKRTGENSPLHF.

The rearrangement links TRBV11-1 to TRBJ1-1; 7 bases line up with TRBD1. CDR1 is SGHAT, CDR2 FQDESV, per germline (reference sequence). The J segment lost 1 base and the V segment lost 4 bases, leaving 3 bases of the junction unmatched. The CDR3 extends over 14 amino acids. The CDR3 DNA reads TGTGCCAGCAGCTCCCAGGGGGGGAACACTGAAGCTTTCTTT. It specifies CASSSQGGNTEAFF.

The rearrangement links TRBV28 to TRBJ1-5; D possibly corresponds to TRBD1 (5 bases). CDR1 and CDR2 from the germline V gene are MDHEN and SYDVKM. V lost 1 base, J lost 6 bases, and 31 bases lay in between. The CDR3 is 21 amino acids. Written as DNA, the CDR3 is TGTGCCAGCAGTTTATTAATCCCCCGGGGAAGGAGGAGGGGAGAGGGTCAGCCCCAGCATTTT. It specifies CASSLLIPRGRRRGEGQPQHF.

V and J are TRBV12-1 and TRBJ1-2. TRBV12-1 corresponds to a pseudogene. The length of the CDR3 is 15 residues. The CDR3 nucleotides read TGTGCCAGCAGCTTTATGGGGGGCATGTACTATGGCTACACCTTC. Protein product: CASSFMGGMYYGYTF.

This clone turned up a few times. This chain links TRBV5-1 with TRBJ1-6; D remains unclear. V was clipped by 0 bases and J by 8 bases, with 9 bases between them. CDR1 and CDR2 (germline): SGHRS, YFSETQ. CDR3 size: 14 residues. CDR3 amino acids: CASSLGVRDSPLHF. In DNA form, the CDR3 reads TGCGCCAGCAGCTTGGGCGTGAGGGATTCACCCCTCCACTTT.

The CDR3 DNA is TGTGCCAGCAGCGTGCCCGGGGGGGCCCTAGAGACCCAGTACTTC. Translating gives CASSVPGGALETQYF. The chain couples TRBV5-4 to TRBJ2-5; 8 bases map to TRBD2. This CDR3 has 15 residues. Germline V gene data show CDR1 as SGHNT and CDR2 as YYREEE (reference sequence). V shed 4 bases and J 4 bases; nucleotides not matched to a gene: 9. Full variable domain (remainder filled in from reference TRBV5-4 and TRBJ2-5): ETGVTQSPTHLIKTRGQQVTLRCSSQSGHNTVSWYQQALGQGPQFIFQYYREEENGRGNFPPRFSGLQFPNYSSELNVNALELDDSALYLCASSVPGGALETQYFGPGTRLLVL.

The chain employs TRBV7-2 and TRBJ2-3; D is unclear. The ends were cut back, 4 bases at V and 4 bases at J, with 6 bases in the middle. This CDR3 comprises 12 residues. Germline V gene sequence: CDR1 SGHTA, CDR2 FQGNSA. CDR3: CASSSYSDTQYF. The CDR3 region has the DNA TGTGCCAGCAGCTCGTATTCAGATACGCAGTATTTT.

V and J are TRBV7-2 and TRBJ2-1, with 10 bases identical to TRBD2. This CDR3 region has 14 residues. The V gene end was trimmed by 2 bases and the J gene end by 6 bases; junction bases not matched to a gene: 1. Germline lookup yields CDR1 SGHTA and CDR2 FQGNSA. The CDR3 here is CASSLQRGGNEQFF. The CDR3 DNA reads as TGTGCCAGCAGCTTACAGCGGGGGGGCAATGAGCAGTTCTTC.

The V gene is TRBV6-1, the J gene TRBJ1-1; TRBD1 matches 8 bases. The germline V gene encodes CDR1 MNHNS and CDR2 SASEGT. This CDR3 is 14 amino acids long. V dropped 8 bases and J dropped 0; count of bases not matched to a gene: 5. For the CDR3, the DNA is TGTGCCAGCCGAGGGACAGGTTTGAACACTGAAGCTTTCTTT. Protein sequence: CASRGTGLNTEAFF.

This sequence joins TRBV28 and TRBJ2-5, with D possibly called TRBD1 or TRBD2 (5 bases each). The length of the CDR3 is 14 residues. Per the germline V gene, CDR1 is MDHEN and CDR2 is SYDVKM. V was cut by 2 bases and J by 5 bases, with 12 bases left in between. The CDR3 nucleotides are TGTGCCAGCAGTTTAGGGGGTGCGAGGGAGACCCAGTACTTC. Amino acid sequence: CASSLGGARETQYF.

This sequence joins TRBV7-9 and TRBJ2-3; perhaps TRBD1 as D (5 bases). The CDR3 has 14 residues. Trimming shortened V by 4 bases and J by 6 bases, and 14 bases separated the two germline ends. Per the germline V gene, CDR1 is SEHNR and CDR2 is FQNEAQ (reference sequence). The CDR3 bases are TGTGCCAGCAGCTCCTGGGGCGAACCGGATACGCAGTATTTT. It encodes CASSSWGEPDTQYF.

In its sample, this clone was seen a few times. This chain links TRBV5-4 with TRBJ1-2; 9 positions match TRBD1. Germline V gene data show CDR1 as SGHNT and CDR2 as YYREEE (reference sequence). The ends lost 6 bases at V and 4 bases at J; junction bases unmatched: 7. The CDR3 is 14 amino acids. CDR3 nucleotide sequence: TGTGCCAGCACCCTCGGACAGGGGTCCTATGGCTACACCTTC. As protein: CASTLGQGSYGYTF.

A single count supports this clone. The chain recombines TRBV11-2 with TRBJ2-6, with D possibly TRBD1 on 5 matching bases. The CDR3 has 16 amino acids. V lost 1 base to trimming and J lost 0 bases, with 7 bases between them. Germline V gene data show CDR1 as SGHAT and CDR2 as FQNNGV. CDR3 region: CASSLGQLSGANVLTF. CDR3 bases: TGTGCCAGCAGCTTAGGACAGCTCTCTGGGGCCAACGTCCTGACTTTC.

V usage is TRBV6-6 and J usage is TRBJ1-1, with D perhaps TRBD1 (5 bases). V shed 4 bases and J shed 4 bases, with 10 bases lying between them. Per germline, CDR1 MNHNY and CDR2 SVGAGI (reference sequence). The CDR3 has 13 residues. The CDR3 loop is CASSFEGVTEAFF. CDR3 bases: TGTGCCAGCAGTTTTGAAGGGGTCACTGAAGCTTTCTTT.

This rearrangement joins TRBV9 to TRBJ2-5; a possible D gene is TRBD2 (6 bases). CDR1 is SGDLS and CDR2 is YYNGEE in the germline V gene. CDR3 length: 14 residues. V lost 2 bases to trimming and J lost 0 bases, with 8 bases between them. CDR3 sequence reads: CASSVGGNQETQYF. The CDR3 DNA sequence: TGTGCCAGCAGCGTGGGGGGAAACCAAGAGACCCAGTACTTC.

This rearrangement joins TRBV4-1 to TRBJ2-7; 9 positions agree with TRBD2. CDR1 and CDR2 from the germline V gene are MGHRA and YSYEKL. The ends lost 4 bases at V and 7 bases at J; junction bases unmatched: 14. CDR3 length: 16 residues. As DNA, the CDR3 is TGCGCCAGCAGCCCACTTGATATGGGGCTAGCGGGAGAGCAGTACTTC. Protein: CASSPLDMGLAGEQYF.

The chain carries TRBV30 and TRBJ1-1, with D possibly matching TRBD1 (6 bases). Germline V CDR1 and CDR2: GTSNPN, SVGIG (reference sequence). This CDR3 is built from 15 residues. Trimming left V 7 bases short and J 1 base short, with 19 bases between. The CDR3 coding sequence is TGTGCCTTACTCCCGCTCCGAGGGGGGAACACTGAAGCTTTCTTT. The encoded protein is CALLPLRGGNTEAFF. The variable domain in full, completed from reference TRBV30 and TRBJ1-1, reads SQTIHQWPATLVQPVGSPLSLECTVEGTSNPNLYWYRQAAGRGLQLLFYSVGIGQISSEVPQNLSASRPQDRQFILSSKKLLLSDSGFYLCALLPLRGGNTEAFFGQGTRLTVV.

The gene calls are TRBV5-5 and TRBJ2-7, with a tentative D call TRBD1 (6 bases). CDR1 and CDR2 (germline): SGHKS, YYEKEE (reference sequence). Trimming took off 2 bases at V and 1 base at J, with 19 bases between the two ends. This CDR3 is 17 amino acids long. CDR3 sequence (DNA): TGTGCCAGCAGCTTCGGGTGGGGGCAGGGTGGGTCCTACGAGCAGTACGTC. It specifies CASSFGWGQGGSYEQYV.